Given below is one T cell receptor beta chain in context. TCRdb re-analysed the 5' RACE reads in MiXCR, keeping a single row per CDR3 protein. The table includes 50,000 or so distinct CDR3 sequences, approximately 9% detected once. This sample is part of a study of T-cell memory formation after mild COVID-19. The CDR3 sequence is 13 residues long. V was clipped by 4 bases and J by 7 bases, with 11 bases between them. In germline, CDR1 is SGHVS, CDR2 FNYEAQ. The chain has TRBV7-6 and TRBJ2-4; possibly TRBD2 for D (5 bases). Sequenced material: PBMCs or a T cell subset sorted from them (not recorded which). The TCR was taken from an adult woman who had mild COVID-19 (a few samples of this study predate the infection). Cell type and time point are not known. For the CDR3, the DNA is TGTGCCAGCAGCTCCCTCGGCGGGAACATTCAGTACTTC. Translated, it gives CASSSLGGNIQYF. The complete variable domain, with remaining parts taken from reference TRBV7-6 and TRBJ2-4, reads GAGVSQSPRYKVTKRGQDVALRCDPISGHVSLYWYRQALGQGPEFLTYFNYEAQQDKSGLPNDRFSAERPEGSISTLTIQRTEQRDSAMYRCASSSLGGNIQYFGAGTRLSVL.